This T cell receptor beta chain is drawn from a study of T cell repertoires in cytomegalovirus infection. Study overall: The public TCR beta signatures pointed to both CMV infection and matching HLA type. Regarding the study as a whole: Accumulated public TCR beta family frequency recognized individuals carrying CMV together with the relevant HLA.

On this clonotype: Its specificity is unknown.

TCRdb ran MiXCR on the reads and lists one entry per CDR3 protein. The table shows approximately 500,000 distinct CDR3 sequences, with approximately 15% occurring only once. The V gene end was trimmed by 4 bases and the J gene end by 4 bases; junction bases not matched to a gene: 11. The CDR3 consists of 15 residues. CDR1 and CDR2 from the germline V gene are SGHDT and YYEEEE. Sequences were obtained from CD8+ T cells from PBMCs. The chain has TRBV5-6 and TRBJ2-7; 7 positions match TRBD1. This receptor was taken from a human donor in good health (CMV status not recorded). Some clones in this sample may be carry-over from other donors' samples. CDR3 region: CASSGGTDPPYEQYF. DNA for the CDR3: TGTGCCAGCAGCGGTGGGACAGATCCCCCATACGAGCAGTACTTC. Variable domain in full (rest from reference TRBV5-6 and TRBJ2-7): DAGVTQSPTHLIKTRGQQVTLRCSPKSGHDTVSWYQQALGQGPQFIFQYYEEEERQRGNFPDRFSGHQFPNYSSELNVNALLLGDSALYLCASSGGTDPPYEQYFGPGTRLTVT.